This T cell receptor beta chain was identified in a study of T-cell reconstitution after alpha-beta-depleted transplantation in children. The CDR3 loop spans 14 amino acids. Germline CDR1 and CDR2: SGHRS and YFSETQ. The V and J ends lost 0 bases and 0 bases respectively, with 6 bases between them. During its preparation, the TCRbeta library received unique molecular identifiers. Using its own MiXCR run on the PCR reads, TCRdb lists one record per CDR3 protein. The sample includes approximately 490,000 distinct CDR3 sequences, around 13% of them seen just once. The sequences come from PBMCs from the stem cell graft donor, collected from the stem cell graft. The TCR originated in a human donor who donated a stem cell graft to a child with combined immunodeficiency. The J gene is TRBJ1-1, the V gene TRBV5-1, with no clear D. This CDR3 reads CASSLAALNTEAFF. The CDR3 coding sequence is TGCGCCAGCAGCTTGGCAGCTTTGAACACTGAAGCTTTCTTT.